This T cell receptor beta chain is drawn from a study of shared clonotypes between healthy human individuals. Study overall: A couple of women and three men aged 18 to 49 made up the donors. General observations from the study: Non-shared clonotypes had lower generation probabilities than those shared by all four donors. Rarefaction revealed incomplete sorted-subset sequencing despite large depth. What naive subsets generally showed was a larger estimated richness than memory subsets showed.

Data came from immunoSEQ multiplex PCR; TCRdb stores just in-frame clones and leaves some out. The table shows some 1,100,000 clones, with approximately 78% occurring only once. Concerning this clone itself: Its target is not known.

The source of this sequence is a man aged 18 to 35 in good health. Some clones in this sample may be carry-over from other donors' samples. Material for sequencing was memory CD4+ T cells from PBMCs. This sample's subset: CD45RA-negative fraction.

The CDR3 protein is CSAHRGQETQYF. CDR3 DNA: TGCAGCGCGCACAGGGGGCAAGAGACCCAGTACTTC. The rearrangement uses TRBV29-1 and TRBJ2-5, with 8 bases aligning to TRBD1. The CDR3 has 12 residues. The germline V gene encodes CDR1 SQVTM and CDR2 ANQGSEA. The V segment lost 7 bases and the J segment 2 bases; nucleotides outside the gene matches: 3.